The source of this TCR beta chain is a study of cytomegalovirus exposure and HLA in healthy donors. Germline assignment: CDR1 MNHNY and CDR2 SVGAGI (reference sequence). V was clipped by 2 bases and J by 1 base, with 12 bases between them. The length of the CDR3 is 16 residues. Researchers ran the PCR with 60 Vbeta and 13 Jbeta primers. Profiled with immunoSEQ multiplex PCR; TCRdb holds only in-frame clones, not every one. The table has tens of thousands of clones, about 67% seen once. Overall study results and limits: It was 164 TCR beta chains that were listed as cytomegalovirus-associated. 87-base-pair reads could not separate some V segments, including TRBV6-2 and TRBV6-3. TCR association rates varied by HLA locus in a later analysis, with DRB1 highest and HLA-C lowest. Earlier analysis yielded a pattern in which most TCR beta V segments were productive about 90% or about 30% of the time.

A note on this clone: The antigen is unknown.

Input material: PBMCs. The origin of this receptor is a man younger than 45 in good health and CMV-seronegative. The genes are TRBV6-6 and TRBJ1-5; D is undetermined. The CDR3 sequence: CASSYVPGLSNQPQHF. CDR3 DNA sequence: TGTGCCAGCAGTTACGTCCCGGGTCTGAGCAATCAGCCCCAGCATTTT.